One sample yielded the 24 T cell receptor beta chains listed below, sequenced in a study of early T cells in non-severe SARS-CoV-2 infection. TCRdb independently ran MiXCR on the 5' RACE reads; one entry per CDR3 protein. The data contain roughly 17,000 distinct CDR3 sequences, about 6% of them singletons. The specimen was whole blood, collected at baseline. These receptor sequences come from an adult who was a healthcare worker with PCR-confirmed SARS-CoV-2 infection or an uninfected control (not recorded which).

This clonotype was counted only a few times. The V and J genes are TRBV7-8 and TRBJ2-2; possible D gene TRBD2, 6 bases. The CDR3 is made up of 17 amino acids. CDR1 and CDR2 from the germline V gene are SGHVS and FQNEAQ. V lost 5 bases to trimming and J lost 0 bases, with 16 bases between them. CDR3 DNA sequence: TGTGCCAGCAGCCCGAGGCGCGGCGGGGCGAACACCGGGGAGCTGTTTTTT. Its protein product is CASSPRRGGANTGELFF. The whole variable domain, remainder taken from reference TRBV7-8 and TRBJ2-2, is GAGVSQSPRYKVAKRGQDVALRCDPISGHVSLFWYQQALGQGPEFLTYFQNEAQLDKSGLPSDRFFAERPEGSVSTLKIQRTQQEDSAVYLCASSPRRGGANTGELFFGEGSRLTVL.

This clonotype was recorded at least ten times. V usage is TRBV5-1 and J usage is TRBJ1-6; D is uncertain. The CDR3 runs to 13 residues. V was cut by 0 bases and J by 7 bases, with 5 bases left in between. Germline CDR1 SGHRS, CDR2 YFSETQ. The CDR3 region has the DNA TGCGCCAGCAGCTTGGACGGAAATTCACCCCTCCACTTT. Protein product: CASSLDGNSPLHF. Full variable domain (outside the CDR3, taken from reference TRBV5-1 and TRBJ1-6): KAGVTQTPRYLIKTRGQQVTLSCSPISGHRSVSWYQQTPGQGLQFLFEYFSETQRNKGNFPGRFSGRQFSNSRSEMNVSTLELGDSALYLCASSLDGNSPLHFGNGTRLTVT.

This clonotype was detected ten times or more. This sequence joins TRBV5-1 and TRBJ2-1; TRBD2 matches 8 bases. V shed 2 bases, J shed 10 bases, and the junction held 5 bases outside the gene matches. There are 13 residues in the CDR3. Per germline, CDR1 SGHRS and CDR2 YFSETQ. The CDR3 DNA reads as TGCGCCAGCAGCTTAGATAGCGGGGTCGAGCAGTTCTTC. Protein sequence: CASSLDSGVEQFF.

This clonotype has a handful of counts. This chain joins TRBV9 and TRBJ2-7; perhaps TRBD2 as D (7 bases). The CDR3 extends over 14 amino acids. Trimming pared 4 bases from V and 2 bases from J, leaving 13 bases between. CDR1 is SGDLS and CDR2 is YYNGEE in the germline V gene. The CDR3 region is CASSLRGGAYEQYF. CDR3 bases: TGTGCCAGCAGCCTAAGAGGGGGGGCCTACGAGCAGTACTTC.

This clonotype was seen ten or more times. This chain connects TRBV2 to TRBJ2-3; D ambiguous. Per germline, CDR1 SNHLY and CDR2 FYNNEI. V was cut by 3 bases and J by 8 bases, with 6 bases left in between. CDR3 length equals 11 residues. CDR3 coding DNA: TGTGCCAGCAGTGAGGACCGTACGCAGTATTTT. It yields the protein CASSEDRTQYF. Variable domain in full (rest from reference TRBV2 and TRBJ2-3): EPEVTQTPSHQVTQMGQEVILRCVPISNHLYFYWYRQILGQKVEFLVSFYNNEISEKSEIFDDQFSVERPDGSNFTLKIRSTKLEDSAMYFCASSEDRTQYFGPGTRLTVL.

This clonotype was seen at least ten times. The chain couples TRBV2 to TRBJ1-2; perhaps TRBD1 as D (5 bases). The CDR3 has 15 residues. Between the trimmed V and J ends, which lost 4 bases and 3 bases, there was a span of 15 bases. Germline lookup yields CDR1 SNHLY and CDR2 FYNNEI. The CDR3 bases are TGTGCCAGCAGTGTACAGGCGGACCTTGACTATGGCTACACCTTC. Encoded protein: CASSVQADLDYGYTF.

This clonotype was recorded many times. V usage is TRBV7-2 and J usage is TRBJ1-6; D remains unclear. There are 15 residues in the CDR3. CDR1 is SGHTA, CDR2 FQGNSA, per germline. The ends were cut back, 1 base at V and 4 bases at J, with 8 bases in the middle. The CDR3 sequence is CASSLEPGYNSPLHF. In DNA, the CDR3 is TGTGCCAGCAGCTTAGAGCCGGGGTATAATTCACCCCTCCACTTT.

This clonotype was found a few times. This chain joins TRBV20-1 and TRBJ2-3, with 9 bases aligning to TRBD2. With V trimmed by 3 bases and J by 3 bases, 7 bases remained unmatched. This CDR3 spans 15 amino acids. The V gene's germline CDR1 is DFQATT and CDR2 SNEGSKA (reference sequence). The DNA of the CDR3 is TGCAGTGCTAGTTGGCGGGGGGGCCGAACAGATACGCAGTATTTT. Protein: CSASWRGGRTDTQYF.

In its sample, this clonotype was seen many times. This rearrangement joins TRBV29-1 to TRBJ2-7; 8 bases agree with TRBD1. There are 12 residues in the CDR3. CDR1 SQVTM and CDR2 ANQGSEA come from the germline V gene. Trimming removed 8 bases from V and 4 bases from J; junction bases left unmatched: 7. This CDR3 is CSTRTGRYEQYF. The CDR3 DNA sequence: TGCAGCACCCGGACAGGGAGGTACGAGCAGTACTTC.

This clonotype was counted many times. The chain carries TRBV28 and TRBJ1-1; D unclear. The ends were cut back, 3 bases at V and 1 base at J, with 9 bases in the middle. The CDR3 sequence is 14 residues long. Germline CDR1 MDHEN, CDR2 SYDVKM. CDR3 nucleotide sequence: TGTGCCAGCAGTTTCGAAGGCACGAACACTGAAGCTTTCTTT. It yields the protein CASSFEGTNTEAFF.

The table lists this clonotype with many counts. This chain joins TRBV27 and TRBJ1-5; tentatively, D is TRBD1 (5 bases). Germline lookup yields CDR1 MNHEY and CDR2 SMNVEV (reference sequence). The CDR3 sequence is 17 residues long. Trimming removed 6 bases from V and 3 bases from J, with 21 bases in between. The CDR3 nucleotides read TGTGCCAGCAGCCCCGCGGCTTGGGCAGGGTCCAATCAGCCCCAGCATTTT. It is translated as CASSPAAWAGSNQPQHF.

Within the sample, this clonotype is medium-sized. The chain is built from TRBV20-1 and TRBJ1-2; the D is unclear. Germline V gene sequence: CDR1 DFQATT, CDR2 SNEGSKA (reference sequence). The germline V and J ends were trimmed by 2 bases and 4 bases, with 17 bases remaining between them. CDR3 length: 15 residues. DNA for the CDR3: TGCAGTGCTAGATATAGAGGCAGGCCCGCCTATGGCTACACCTTC. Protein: CSARYRGRPAYGYTF.

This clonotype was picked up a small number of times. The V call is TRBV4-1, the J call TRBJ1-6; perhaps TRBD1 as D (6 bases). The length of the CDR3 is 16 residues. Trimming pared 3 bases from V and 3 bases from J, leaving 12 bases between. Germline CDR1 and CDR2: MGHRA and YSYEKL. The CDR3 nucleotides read TGCGCCAGCAGCCACCGGGACACTTTCTATAATTCACCCCTCCACTTT. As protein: CASSHRDTFYNSPLHF.

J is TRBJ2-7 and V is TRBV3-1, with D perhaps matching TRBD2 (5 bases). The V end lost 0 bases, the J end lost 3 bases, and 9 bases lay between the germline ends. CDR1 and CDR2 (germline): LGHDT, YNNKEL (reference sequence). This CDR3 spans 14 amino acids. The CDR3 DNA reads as TGTGCCAGCAGCCAAGATACGGGATTCTACGAGCAGTACTTC. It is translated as CASSQDTGFYEQYF.

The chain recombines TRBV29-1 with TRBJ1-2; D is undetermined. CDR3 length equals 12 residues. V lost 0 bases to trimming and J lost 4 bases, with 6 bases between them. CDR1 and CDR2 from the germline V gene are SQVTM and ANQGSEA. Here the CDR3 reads CSVEDLAYGYTF. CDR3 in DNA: TGCAGCGTTGAAGATTTAGCCTATGGCTACACCTTC.

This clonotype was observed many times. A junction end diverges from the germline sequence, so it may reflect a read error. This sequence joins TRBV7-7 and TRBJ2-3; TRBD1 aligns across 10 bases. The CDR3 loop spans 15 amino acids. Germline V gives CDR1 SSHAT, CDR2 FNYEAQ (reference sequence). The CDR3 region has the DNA TGTGCTAGCAGCCAAGGGACAGGGGACACAGATACGCAGTATTTT. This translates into CASSQGTGDTDTQYF.

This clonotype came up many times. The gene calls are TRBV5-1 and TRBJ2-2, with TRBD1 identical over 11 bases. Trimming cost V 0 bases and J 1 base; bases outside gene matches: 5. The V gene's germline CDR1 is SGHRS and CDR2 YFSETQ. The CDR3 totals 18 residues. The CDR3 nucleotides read TGCGCCAGCAGCTTGGAGAGGACAGGGGGCCAGAACACCGGGGAGCTGTTTTTT. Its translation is CASSLERTGGQNTGELFF. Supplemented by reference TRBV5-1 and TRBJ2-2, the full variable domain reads KAGVTQTPRYLIKTRGQQVTLSCSPISGHRSVSWYQQTPGQGLQFLFEYFSETQRNKGNFPGRFSGRQFSNSRSEMNVSTLELGDSALYLCASSLERTGGQNTGELFFGEGSRLTVL.

The DNA of the CDR3 is TGTGCCAGCAGCCTCCGCGACGAGCAGTACTTC. This sequence encodes CASSLRDEQYF. The rearrangement joins TRBV7-2 to TRBJ2-7, with D hard to call. CDR3 length: 11 amino acids. Trimming removed 5 bases at V and 5 bases at J, with 7 bases between. CDR1 and CDR2 from the germline V gene are SGHTA and FQGNSA.

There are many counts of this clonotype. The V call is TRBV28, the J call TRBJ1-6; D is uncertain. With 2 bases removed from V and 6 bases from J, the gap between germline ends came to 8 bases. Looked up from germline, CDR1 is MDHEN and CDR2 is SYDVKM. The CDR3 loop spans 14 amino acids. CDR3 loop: CASSLVQINSPLHF. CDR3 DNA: TGTGCCAGCAGTTTAGTACAGATTAATTCACCCCTCCACTTT.

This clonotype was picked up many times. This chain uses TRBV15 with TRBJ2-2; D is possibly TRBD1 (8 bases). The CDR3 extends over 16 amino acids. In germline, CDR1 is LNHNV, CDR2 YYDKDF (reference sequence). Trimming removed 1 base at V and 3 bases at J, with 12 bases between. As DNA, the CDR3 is TGTGCCACCAGCAGAGTACAGGGGGGGGACACCGGGGAGCTGTTTTTT. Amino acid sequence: CATSRVQGGDTGELFF.

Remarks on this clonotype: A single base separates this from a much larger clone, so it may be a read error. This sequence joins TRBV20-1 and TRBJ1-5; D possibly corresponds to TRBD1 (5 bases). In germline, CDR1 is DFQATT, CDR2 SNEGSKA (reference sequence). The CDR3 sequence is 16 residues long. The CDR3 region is CSARDTHGASNQPQDF. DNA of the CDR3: TGCAGTGCTAGAGACACCCATGGGGCCAGCAATCAGCCCCAGGATTTT.

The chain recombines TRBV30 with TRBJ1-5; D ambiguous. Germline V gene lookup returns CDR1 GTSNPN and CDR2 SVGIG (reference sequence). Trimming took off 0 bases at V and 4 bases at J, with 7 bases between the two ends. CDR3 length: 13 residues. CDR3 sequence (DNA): TGTGCCTGGAGTGTTGGCCCGAATCAGCCCCAGCATTTT. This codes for CAWSVGPNQPQHF.

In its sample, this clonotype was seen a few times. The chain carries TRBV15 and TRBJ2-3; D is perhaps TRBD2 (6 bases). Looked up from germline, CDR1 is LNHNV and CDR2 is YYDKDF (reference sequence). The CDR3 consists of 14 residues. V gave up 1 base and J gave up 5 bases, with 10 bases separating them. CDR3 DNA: TGTGCCACCAGCAGAGGCGGGGTGGGAGATACGCAGTATTTT. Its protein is CATSRGGVGDTQYF.

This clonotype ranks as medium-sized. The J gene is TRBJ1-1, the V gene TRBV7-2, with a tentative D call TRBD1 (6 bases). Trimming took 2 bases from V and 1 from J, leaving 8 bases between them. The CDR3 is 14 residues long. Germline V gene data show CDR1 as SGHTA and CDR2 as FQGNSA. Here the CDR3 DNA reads TGTGCCAGCAGCTTAACGGGACAGAACACTGAAGCTTTCTTT. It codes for CASSLTGQNTEAFF.